The rows below give T cell receptor beta chains drawn from one sample of a study of Ad26.COV2.S vaccination and SARS-CoV-2 variants. Generated by immunoSEQ multiplex PCR, the TCRdb table keeps only in-frame clones and is missing some. The sample records hundreds of thousands of clones, around 92% being singletons. Sample: peripheral blood, taken in a trial of Ad26.COV2.S vaccine versus placebo. The receptors were gathered from a person aged 18-60 years who received the Ad26.COV2.S COVID-19 vaccine or a placebo. CDR3s include the opening cysteine and the closing phenylalanine or tryptophan. D genes are given only for firm matches. Clone size appears in some rows only: once, few, many, or a class for an expanded clone.

V gene	J gene	D gene	clone size	CDR3 protein	CDR3 DNA
TRBV6-5	TRBJ2-7	-	once	CASSYSAGAGYEQYF	TGTGCCAGCAGTTACTCGGCCGGGGCTGGCTACGAGCAGTACTTC
TRBV7-9	TRBJ2-3	-	-	CASSLALTRGDTDTQYF	TGTGCCAGCAGCTTAGCGCTAACGCGTGGAGACACAGATACGCAGTATTTT
TRBV7-8	TRBJ2-1	TRBD2	-	CASSSSPSGGANEQFF	TGTGCCAGCAGCTCGTCGCCTAGCGGGGGGGCCAATGAGCAGTTCTTC
TRBV4-3	TRBJ1-1	TRBD1	-	CASSLTGVGNTEAFF	TGCGCCAGCAGCCTGACAGGGGTAGGGAACACTGAAGCTTTCTTT
TRBV4-2	TRBJ2-1	TRBD1	-	CASSQDRGQIHEQFF	TGTGCCAGCAGCCAAGATCGGGGACAGATCCATGAGCAGTTCTTC
TRBV6-6	TRBJ2-2	-	-	CASSYATPGTGELFF	TGTGCCAGCAGTTATGCGACTCCGGGGACCGGGGAGCTGTTTTTT
TRBV15	TRBJ1-6	-	-	CATSRAANSSPLHF	TGTGCCACCAGCAGGGCGGCTAATAGTTCACCCCTCCACTTT
TRBV5-8	TRBJ2-3	TRBD1	-	CASSLALGTGRGTDTQYF	TGTGCCAGCAGCTTGGCTCTCGGGACAGGGAGGGGGACAGATACGCAGTATTTT
TRBV7-8	TRBJ2-7	TRBD2	-	CASSRSGSVSSYEQYF	TGTGCCAGCAGCCGTAGCGGGAGCGTGAGCTCCTACGAGCAGTACTTC
TRBV3-1/TRBV3-2	TRBJ1-2	-	-	CASSRTALTLSF	TGTGCCAGCAGCCGGACAGCCCTCACCTTGAGCTTC
TRBV2	TRBJ1-1	-	-	CASSRREGNTEAFF	TGTGCCAGCAGCCGACGTGAGGGGAACACTGAAGCTTTCTTT
TRBV19	TRBJ1-4	-	-	CASTQQAANEKLFF	TGTGCCAGCACTCAACAGGCGGCTAATGAAAAACTGTTTTTT
TRBV4-3	TRBJ1-1	TRBD1	-	CASSPRTGRVTEAFF	TGCGCCAGCAGCCCCCGGACAGGGAGGGTCACTGAAGCTTTCTTT
TRBV30	TRBJ1-2	TRBD1	few	CAWSVLDRGRSGYTF	TGTGCCTGGAGTGTACTGGACAGGGGAAGGAGTGGCTACACCTTC
TRBV5-6	TRBJ2-7	TRBD2	-	CASSLGSGREYF	TGTGCCAGCAGCTTGGGTAGCGGGAGGGAGTACTTC
TRBV10-3	TRBJ2-2	TRBD1	-	CAISPGGQVAGELFF	TGTGCCATCAGTCCCGGGGGACAGGTGGCCGGGGAGCTGTTTTTT
TRBV27	TRBJ2-1	TRBD2	once	CASSLLAEIDNEQFF	TGTGCCAGCAGTCTTCTAGCGGAAATTGACAATGAGCAGTTCTTC
TRBV6-5	TRBJ2-7	-	once	CASSYSGTLCF	TGTGCCAGCAGTTACAGCGGAACCCTTTGCTTC
TRBV23-1	TRBJ2-7	-	-	CASSHPESSEQYF	TGCGCCAGCAGTCACCCTGAATCCTCGGAGCAGTACTTC
TRBV3-1/TRBV3-2	TRBJ2-7	TRBD2	-	CASSREGGGYEQYF	TGTGCCAGCAGCCGGGAGGGTGGGGGCTACGAGCAGTACTTC
TRBV12-3/TRBV12-4	TRBJ2-3	-	-	CASSYLQTQYF	TGTGCCAGCAGTTATCTGCAGACGCAGTATTTT
TRBV27	TRBJ1-1	-	-	CASSLRQVNTEAFF	TGTGCCAGCAGTTTAAGACAAGTTAACACTGAAGCTTTCTTT
TRBV4-3	TRBJ2-2	-	-	CASSQGTPGELFF	TGCGCCAGCAGCCAAGGGACCCCCGGGGAGCTGTTTTTT
TRBV18	TRBJ1-1	-	-	CASSPPGGNTEAFF	TGTGCCAGCTCACCACCGGGAGGAAACACTGAAGCTTTCTTT
TRBV2	TRBJ2-3	-	-	CASSPSTDTQYF	TGTGCCAGCAGCCCCAGCACAGATACGCAGTATTTT
TRBV29-1	TRBJ1-1	-	-	CSVDHRGGFF	TGCAGCGTTGACCACCGTGGGGGTTTCTTT
TRBV5-8	TRBJ1-5	-	-	CASSLLGVASNQPQHF	TGTGCCAGCAGCTTGCTGGGTGTGGCGAGCAATCAGCCCCAGCATTTT
TRBV6-5	TRBJ2-3	-	-	CASSYGGQGTQYF	TGTGCCAGCAGCTACGGGGGGCAGGGTACGCAGTATTTT
TRBV19	TRBJ1-1	TRBD1	-	CASSIGTGSFTEAFF	TGTGCCAGTAGTATTGGGACAGGTAGTTTCACTGAAGCTTTCTTT
TRBV7-2	TRBJ2-5	-	-	CASSRPMETQYF	TGTGCCAGCAGTCGGCCAATGGAGACCCAGTACTTC
TRBV25-1	TRBJ2-2	TRBD1	-	CASSWTGDLFF	TGTGCCAGCAGTTGGACAGGGGACCTGTTTTTT
TRBV21-1	TRBJ2-3	-	-	CASSKATPTTGFSTDTQYF	TGTGCCAGCAGCAAAGCGACCCCCACTACAGGGTTTAGCACAGATACGCAGTATTTT
TRBV2	TRBJ2-7	-	few	CASSERGGLGSQYF	TGTGCCAGCAGTGAAAGAGGGGGGCTAGGGTCCCAGTACTTC